This TCR beta chain was identified during a study of beta chain features in type 1 diabetes. Study-wide results and limits: Any HLA-type effect on TCRB rearrangement remained unresolved here.

Comments on this clone: Its antigen is currently unknown. With a far larger clone one base away, a read error is the likely cause.

The V gene's germline CDR1 is SGHTA and CDR2 FQGTGA. Trimming removed 5 bases from V and 4 bases from J; junction bases left unmatched: 7. This CDR3 comprises 17 residues. Of the isolated RNA, all was reverse transcribed, and so the sequenced material was expressed TCRB transcripts. The protocol was immunoSEQ multiplex PCR, while the TCRdb copy is restricted to in-frame clones and leaves out a portion. This sample has roughly 290,000 clones; 7.5% to 9.5% occur once, and the top ten carry approximately 0.99%. Blood was drawn once from each donor into heparinised tubes. The draws averaged about 0.11 L.

Sequenced: central memory CD4+ T cells from blood. The TCR was taken from a woman between 18 and 29 years old in good health. The chain carries TRBV7-3 and TRBJ2-3; 15 nucleotides line up with TRBD2. The CDR3: CASSVSGTSGGPDTQYF. CDR3 coding DNA: TGTGCCAGCAGCGTGTCCGGGACTAGCGGGGGGCCAGATACGCAGTATTTT.